This TCR beta chain appears in the sequencing data of a study of T cell responses to AZD1222 COVID-19 vaccine. Whole-study results and caveats: The donor group comprised mostly white British people and more females; the analysis possibly underestimated clonal diversity. Recipients of AZD1222 seropositive at baseline numbered only 6 or 7. When two AZD1222 doses had been given, Spike-specific TCR breadth and depth rose.

V was trimmed by 0 bases and J by 2 bases, leaving 10 bases between them. From germline, CDR1 is LGHNA and CDR2 YNFKEQ. This CDR3 contains 15 residues. Method: immunoSEQ multiplex PCR; TCRdb's copy keeps in-frame clones and lacks some. The table has around 89,000 clones, 85% to 90% seen once. About this clone itself: The antigen remains undetermined.

This specimen was peripheral blood, taken on day 0 of AZD1222 vaccination. This rearrangement joins TRBV4-2 to TRBJ1-1; tentative D call: TRBD1 (5 bases). The receptor comes from an adult in good health. CDR3 in DNA: TGTGCCAGCAGCCAAGACCCGGGGGTAAACACTGAAGCTTTCTTT. This codes for CASSQDPGVNTEAFF.